These 25 T cell receptor beta chains were sequenced from one sample in a study of blood T cell repertoires in COVID-19. TCRdb keeps only in-frame clones here, not all; method: immunoSEQ multiplex PCR. The sample includes 200,000 to 250,000 clones, around nine tenths of them seen just once. The sequenced sample consisted of peripheral blood. Every receptor here comes from a man between 18 and 29 years old with active or convalescent COVID-19.

The J gene is TRBJ2-2, the V gene TRBV14; D is perhaps TRBD1 (6 bases). CDR1 and CDR2 (germline): SGHDN, FVKESK. Trimming took off 4 bases at V and 4 bases at J, with 16 bases between the two ends. The CDR3 runs 16 residues. CDR3 amino acids: CASSPSRGTITGELFF. CDR3 sequence (DNA): TGTGCCAGCAGCCCCTCCAGGGGCACGATCACCGGGGAGCTGTTTTTT.

The chain is built from TRBV7-8 and TRBJ1-1, with D possibly matching TRBD1 (6 bases). Germline CDR1 reads SGHVS; CDR2 reads FQNEAQ. Trimming pared 5 bases from V and 5 bases from J, leaving 15 bases between. The CDR3 is made up of 14 amino acids. CDR3: CASSPFRGGTEAFF. The DNA of the CDR3 is TGTGCCAGCAGCCCGTTTAGGGGGGGAACTGAAGCTTTCTTT.

V and J are TRBV4-1 and TRBJ2-3; TRBD2 matches 10 bases. There are 17 residues in the CDR3. Germline CDR1 and CDR2: MGHRA and YSYEKL. Trimming took 1 base from V and 4 from J; bases not matched to a gene: 8. DNA for the CDR3: TGCGCCAGCAGCCAAGCACCTAGCGGGAGAGGGGCAGATACGCAGTATTTT. It is translated as CASSQAPSGRGADTQYF.

The rearrangement links TRBV18 to TRBJ2-1; a possible D gene is TRBD2 (6 bases). CDR3 length: 16 residues. The ends were cut back, 4 bases at V and 0 bases at J, with 13 bases in the middle. In germline, CDR1 is KGHSH, CDR2 LQKENI. The CDR3 DNA follows: TGTGCCAGCTCACGGATACTAGCTCTCTCCTACAATGAGCAGTTCTTC. Amino acids: CASSRILALSYNEQFF.

This sequence joins TRBV7-9 and TRBJ2-7; D remains ambiguous. V shed 3 bases and J shed 2 bases, with 5 bases lying between them. CDR1 SEHNR and CDR2 FQNEAQ come from the germline V gene (reference sequence). This CDR3 region has 12 residues. This CDR3 is CASSFPAYEQYF. The CDR3 DNA sequence: TGTGCCAGCAGCTTTCCTGCCTACGAGCAGTACTTC.

The chain has TRBV30 and TRBJ2-7, with D unresolved. The V and J ends lost 0 bases and 5 bases respectively, with 8 bases between them. Germline CDR1 reads GTSNPN; CDR2 reads SVGIG (reference sequence). The CDR3 totals 12 residues. CDR3 amino acids: CAWSVLSDEQYF. Here the CDR3 DNA reads TGTGCCTGGAGTGTACTATCGGACGAGCAGTACTTC.

This clone was picked up a small number of times. The genes are TRBV7-2 and TRBJ2-1, with 10 bases that match TRBD2. The CDR3 runs to 16 residues. The junction had 9 bases not matched to a gene; V was cut back by 1 base and J by 9 bases. Looked up from germline, CDR1 is SGHTA and CDR2 is FQGNSA. CDR3: CASSLESGRAYGEQFF. As DNA, the CDR3 is TGTGCCAGCAGCTTAGAAAGCGGGAGGGCCTACGGTGAGCAGTTCTTC.

This clone has just one count. The rearrangement joins TRBV18 to TRBJ2-6; TRBD1 agrees at 8 bases. Germline CDR1 KGHSH, CDR2 LQKENI. This CDR3 region has 19 residues. V was pared by 2 bases and J by 0 bases, with 9 bases of the junction left unmatched. The CDR3 here is CASSPRRTGSDSGANVLTF. CDR3 coding DNA: TGTGCCAGCTCACCAAGACGGACAGGGTCCGACTCTGGGGCCAACGTCCTGACTTTC.

Here the CDR3 DNA reads TGTGCCAGCAGTTTGGAAGGGGGCTCCTACAATGAGCAGTTCTTC. Encoded protein: CASSLEGGSYNEQFF. The chain joins TRBV2 to TRBJ2-1; a possible D gene is TRBD1 (6 bases). The CDR3 is 15 amino acids. Between the trimmed V and J ends, which lost 5 bases and 0 bases, there was a span of 11 bases. Germline V lookup: CDR1 SNHLY, CDR2 FYNNEI. The whole variable domain, filled in from reference TRBV2 and TRBJ2-1, reads EPEVTQTPSHQVTQMGQEVILRCVPISNHLYFYWYRQILGQKVEFLVSFYNNEISEKSEIFDDQFSVERPDGSNFTLKIRSTKLEDSAMYFCASSLEGGSYNEQFFGPGTRLTVL.

This chain links TRBV25-1 with TRBJ2-6; TRBD1 is a possible D gene (6 bases). CDR3 length: 14 amino acids. The germline V gene has CDR1 MGHDK and CDR2 SYGVNS. The germline V and J ends were trimmed by 5 bases and 5 bases, with 10 bases remaining between them. CDR3 DNA sequence: TGTGCCAGCAGTCGCAGGGGTAGGGCCAACGTCCTGACTTTC. Translation: CASSRRGRANVLTF.

The sample holds a few counts of this clone. The chain recombines TRBV15 with TRBJ1-2; TRBD1 aligns across 9 bases. Losses at the gene ends were 0 bases for V and 5 bases for J; bases not matched to a gene: 7. This CDR3 spans 16 amino acids. The V gene's germline CDR1 is LNHNV and CDR2 YYDKDF (reference sequence). This chain's CDR3 is CATSRDGTGQKYGYTF. In nucleotides, the CDR3 is TGTGCCACCAGCAGAGACGGGACAGGGCAAAAATATGGCTACACCTTC.

The chain couples TRBV20-1 to TRBJ1-1; no firm D call. Germline V gene data show CDR1 as DFQATT and CDR2 as SNEGSKA (reference sequence). This CDR3 has 12 residues. Deletions cut 3 bases from V and 0 bases from J, with 5 bases between. CDR3 bases: TGCAGTGCTAGTCCATTGAACACTGAAGCTTTCTTT. Amino acid sequence: CSASPLNTEAFF.

The gene calls are TRBV15 and TRBJ2-7; TRBD2 matches at 12 bases. Germline CDR1 and CDR2: LNHNV and YYDKDF (reference sequence). The CDR3 is 15 residues long. The ends lost 5 bases at V and 2 bases at J; junction bases unmatched: 4. CDR3 DNA: TGTGCCACCAGCGATCGACTAGCGGGGGCCTACGAGCAGTACTTC. Encoded protein: CATSDRLAGAYEQYF.

The sample holds one count of this clone. This chain links TRBV28 with TRBJ1-1; D is unclear. Germline CDR1 reads MDHEN; CDR2 reads SYDVKM. Trimming removed 6 bases from V and 0 bases from J, with 8 bases in between. The CDR3 contains 13 residues. The CDR3 DNA sequence: TGTGCCAGCAGCCGGACTTTGAACACTGAAGCTTTCTTT. It yields the protein CASSRTLNTEAFF.

The V call is TRBV7-2, the J call TRBJ2-1, with D uncertain. Germline V lookup: CDR1 SGHTA, CDR2 FQGNSA. This CDR3 region has 13 residues. Trimming stripped 4 bases from V and 0 bases from J, with 4 bases between. CDR3 nucleotides: TGTGCCAGCAGCTACAGCTCCTACAATGAGCAGTTCTTC. Its translation: CASSYSSYNEQFF.

The genes are TRBV27 and TRBJ2-3; 13 bases line up with TRBD2. Germline CDR1 is MNHEY and CDR2 is SMNVEV (reference sequence). This CDR3 comprises 16 residues. With V trimmed by 2 bases and J by 6 bases, 5 bases remained unmatched. CDR3 sequence reads: CASSLTGTSGTDTQYF. CDR3 in DNA: TGTGCCAGCAGTTTAACCGGGACTAGCGGGACGGATACGCAGTATTTT.

This clone was observed once. The chain carries TRBV5-4 and TRBJ2-2, with D possibly TRBD1 on 5 matching bases. This CDR3 is 16 amino acids long. Germline CDR1 and CDR2: SGHNT and YYREEE (reference sequence). Trimming took 4 bases from V and 2 from J, leaving 15 bases between them. The CDR3 DNA follows: TGTGCCAGCAGCCTATTGGGCGACAGTAACACCGGGGAGCTGTTTTTT. Protein product: CASSLLGDSNTGELFF.

J is TRBJ1-2 and V is TRBV7-2; TRBD1 agrees at 9 bases. The CDR3 extends over 18 amino acids. Germline V gene lookup returns CDR1 SGHTA and CDR2 FQGNSA. V gave up 5 bases and J gave up 2 bases; unmatched junction bases: 15. This CDR3 is CASSGRLSGGTGNYGYTF. The CDR3 bases are TGTGCCAGCAGCGGGCGTCTCAGTGGGGGGACAGGGAACTATGGCTACACCTTC.

This chain connects TRBV6-2 or TRBV6-3 to TRBJ1-6, with 8 bases lining up with TRBD1. Germline V gene lookup returns CDR1 MNHEY and CDR2 SVGEGT. V lost 6 bases and J lost 9; bases outside the gene matches: 7. The CDR3 sequence is 14 residues long. The CDR3 region has the DNA TGTGCCAGCAGCTCGAACAGGGGGGCTTCACCCCTCCACTTT. Protein product: CASSSNRGASPLHF.

The chain has TRBV7-9 and TRBJ2-2; 8 nucleotides match TRBD2. The germline V gene has CDR1 SEHNR and CDR2 FQNEAQ (reference sequence). This CDR3 spans 15 amino acids. Trimming took 7 bases from V and 5 from J; bases not matched to a gene: 9. CDR3 in amino acids: CASTFSGIGTGELFF. Here the CDR3 DNA reads TGTGCCAGCACCTTTAGCGGGATCGGAACCGGGGAGCTGTTTTTT.

This sequence joins TRBV2 and TRBJ1-2; possibly TRBD1 for D (5 bases). Trimming removed 2 bases from V and 8 bases from J, with 15 bases in between. Per the germline V gene, CDR1 is SNHLY and CDR2 is FYNNEI. CDR3 size: 14 residues. CDR3 bases: TGTGCCAGCAGTGAACACCACAGGAGGGGAGGCTACACCTTC. It codes for CASSEHHRRGGYTF. The full variable domain, in which reference TRBV2 and TRBJ1-2 provide the parts outside the CDR3, is EPEVTQTPSHQVTQMGQEVILRCVPISNHLYFYWYRQILGQKVEFLVSFYNNEISEKSEIFDDQFSVERPDGSNFTLKIRSTKLEDSAMYFCASSEHHRRGGYTFGSGTRLTVV.

The chain is built from TRBV3-1 (or the pseudogene TRBV3-2) and TRBJ2-2, with a tentative D call TRBD1 (5 bases). The germline V gene has CDR1 LGHDT and CDR2 YNNKEL (reference sequence). CDR3 length: 15 amino acids. Trimming took off 5 bases at V and 4 bases at J, with 14 bases between the two ends. The DNA of the CDR3 is TGTGCCAGCAGCGGAGACAGCCCGGGCACCGGGGAGCTGTTTTTT. Translated: CASSGDSPGTGELFF.

The chain links TRBV6-4 to TRBJ2-1; 9 nucleotides line up with TRBD2. Germline V gives CDR1 MRHNA, CDR2 SNTAGT. The CDR3 extends over 14 amino acids. V lost 5 bases and J lost 7; bases outside the gene matches: 6. The CDR3: CASSLTTSGNEQFF. In DNA form, the CDR3 reads TGTGCCAGCAGTTTGACGACTAGCGGAAATGAGCAGTTCTTC.

The CDR3 here is CASSSYRPNYGYTF. The CDR3 DNA follows: TGTGCCAGCAGCTCCTACAGGCCCAACTATGGCTACACCTTC. This chain links TRBV11-2 with TRBJ1-2, with TRBD1 as a possible D gene (5 bases). V lost 4 bases, J lost 2 bases, and 11 bases lay in between. CDR3 length equals 14 residues. The germline gives CDR1 SGHAT, CDR2 FQNNGV.

The DNA of the CDR3 is TGTGCCAGCAGTTCTACCGGGACAGGGGCATCCTACGAGCAGTACTTC. It codes for CASSSTGTGASYEQYF. V is TRBV3-1 (or the pseudogene TRBV3-2) and J is TRBJ2-7; 10 nucleotides match TRBD1. This CDR3 has 16 amino acids. Germline CDR1 reads LGHDT; CDR2 reads YNNKEL (reference sequence). The V segment lost 6 bases and the J segment 1 base; nucleotides outside the gene matches: 9.